The clone carrying this T cell receptor (beta chain) has a single count. As yet, its antigen is unknown. No infections or other immune events were documented during collection. This record comes from a study of identifying expanded T cells in peripheral blood. Generated by immunoSEQ multiplex PCR, the TCRdb table keeps only in-frame clones and is missing some. The sample has approximately 140,000 clones, about 86% seen once. General study points: Approximately two-week clone count variance significantly increased as total template count grew. Differentially abundant clones: roughly 1.2 between replicates, 16.4 at 2 to 3 weeks, more than 18 at four.

Trimming removed 2 bases from V and 4 bases from J; junction bases left unmatched: 0. From germline, CDR1 is MRHNA and CDR2 SNTAGT. The CDR3 is 13 amino acids. Sample: blood. The source is a person aged 18 to 75 in good health. The chain employs TRBV6-4 and TRBJ2-3, with 7 bases fitting TRBD2. The CDR3 spells CASSDAGADTQYF. Written as DNA, the CDR3 is TGTGCCAGCAGTGACGCGGGGGCAGATACGCAGTATTTT.